What follows are 8 T cell receptor beta chains derived from one specimen sequenced in a study of shared clonotypes between healthy human individuals. TCRdb keeps only in-frame clones here, not all; method: immunoSEQ multiplex PCR. The sample records hundreds of thousands of clones, approximately 79% being singletons. Sequences were obtained from memory CD4+ T cells sorted from blood. Subset specified: CD45RA-negative fraction. The receptors were gathered from a man aged 30 to 45 in good health.

Only a few counts were recorded for this clone. J is TRBJ1-1 and V is TRBV6-1; D not resolved. CDR1 MNHNS and CDR2 SASEGT come from the germline V gene. The CDR3 loop spans 15 amino acids. Trimming pared 7 bases from V and 4 bases from J, leaving 19 bases between. Here the CDR3 reads CASTRHWGESTEAFF. CDR3 bases: TGTGCCAGCACCAGACATTGGGGTGAGAGCACTGAAGCTTTCTTT.

The J gene is TRBJ2-1, the V gene TRBV4-3, with 7 bases identical to TRBD2. Germline loops: CDR1 LGHNA, CDR2 YSLEER. Trimming took 1 base from V and 4 from J; bases not matched to a gene: 7. CDR3 size: 16 residues. CDR3 nucleotides: TGCGCCAGCAGCCAAGTTGGGTGGGAGGGGTACAATGAGCAGTTCTTC. It yields the protein CASSQVGWEGYNEQFF.

For the CDR3, the DNA is TGTGCCAGCAGATCTGTGTCCACCTACAATGAGCAGTTCTTC. The encoded protein is CASRSVSTYNEQFF. The chain joins TRBV7-2 to TRBJ2-1; no definite D call. Germline V gene data show CDR1 as SGHTA and CDR2 as FQGNSA. CDR3 length equals 14 residues. Trimming shortened V by 6 bases and J by 2 bases, and 11 bases separated the two germline ends.

In its sample, this clone was seen a few times. The chain has TRBV10-3 and TRBJ2-7; 9 bases are shared with TRBD1. Unmatched junction bases numbered 7, after V lost 3 bases and J lost 1 base. CDR3 length equals 16 residues. The V gene's germline CDR1 is ENHRY and CDR2 SYGVKD. The CDR3 is CAISDPGTGFSYEQYF. CDR3 DNA: TGTGCCATCAGTGACCCCGGGACAGGGTTTTCCTACGAGCAGTACTTC.

The CDR3 nucleotides read TGTGCCAGCAGCCGGACTTTAACGGGAGGAGACGCAGATACGCAGTATTTT. It encodes CASSRTLTGGDADTQYF. The chain is built from TRBV7-2 and TRBJ2-3, with TRBD2 identical over 7 bases. V shed 5 bases and J 4 bases; nucleotides not matched to a gene: 15. The germline V gene has CDR1 SGHTA and CDR2 FQGNSA. The CDR3 is made up of 17 amino acids.

The rearrangement uses TRBV14 and TRBJ2-1, with 10 bases matching TRBD2. Per germline, CDR1 SGHDN and CDR2 FVKESK. Trimming removed 0 bases from V and 4 bases from J; junction bases left unmatched: 6. The CDR3 length is 17 residues. Here the CDR3 DNA reads TGTGCCAGCAGCCAAGATCTGTTAGCGGGGGGATACAATGAGCAGTTCTTC. Translated: CASSQDLLAGGYNEQFF.

The chain uses TRBV6-6 and TRBJ2-7; the D call may be TRBD1 or TRBD2 (5 bases each). Germline CDR1 reads MNHNY; CDR2 reads SVGAGI (reference sequence). The CDR3 is 13 amino acids. Trimming removed 1 base from V and 6 bases from J, with 10 bases in between. The CDR3 here is CASSYLAGTEQYF. The CDR3 nucleotides read TGTGCCAGCAGTTACTTAGCAGGGACCGAGCAGTACTTC.

This sequence joins TRBV28 and TRBJ2-3; D perhaps matches TRBD2 (6 bases). The germline gives CDR1 MDHEN, CDR2 SYDVKM. The V gene lost 4 bases and the J gene lost 4 bases, with 18 bases spanning the gap. The length of the CDR3 is 16 residues. The CDR3 region is CASSSPSGRAADTQYF. The CDR3 DNA sequence: TGTGCCAGCAGTTCCCCAAGCGGGCGCGCGGCAGATACGCAGTATTTT.